In its sample, the clone carrying this T cell receptor (beta chain) was seen once. This CDR3 is built from 15 residues. CDR1 and CDR2 (germline): LGHNA, YNFKEQ. The V and J ends lost 8 bases and 0 bases respectively, with 11 bases between them. Measured with immunoSEQ multiplex PCR; TCRdb has only the in-frame clones, and not every one. The sample carries about 140,000 clones, over 65% recorded once. The record originates from a study of blood T cell repertoires in COVID-19. This receptor was taken from a man aged 45-60 years with acute or convalescent COVID-19. The chain is built from TRBV4-2 and TRBJ2-6, with D perhaps matching TRBD1 (6 bases). What was sequenced was peripheral blood. CDR3 sequence (DNA): TGTGCCAGCGCAGGGGCCCTCTCTGGGGCCAACGTCCTGACTTTC. This translates into CASAGALSGANVLTF.